The TCR beta chain described here comes from a study of patients and donors after allogeneic stem cell transplantation. This clonotype was picked up a small number of times. MiXCR was run by TCRdb on the RT-PCR reads, yielding one entry per CDR3 protein. The table shows approximately 170,000 distinct CDR3 sequences, with 24% occurring only once. This CDR3 contains 17 residues. Trimming at V came to 4 bases and at J to 4 bases, leaving 13 bases not matched to a gene. Looked up from germline, CDR1 is MGHDK and CDR2 is SYGVNS. The genes are TRBV25-1 and TRBJ1-5, with 7 bases that match TRBD1. The sample taken for sequencing was blood, either unsorted or a sorted T cell fraction (not recorded which). The receptor comes from a human donor who was either an allogeneic HSCT recipient or a stem cell or donor lymphocyte infusion donor (not recorded which). It is not recorded whose cells these are; they may come from a transplant donor. Here the CDR3 DNA reads TGTGCCAGCAGTGGGGGGTCCGGGAGACAGGGTAATCAGCCCCAGCATTTT. Translating gives CASSGGSGRQGNQPQHF.